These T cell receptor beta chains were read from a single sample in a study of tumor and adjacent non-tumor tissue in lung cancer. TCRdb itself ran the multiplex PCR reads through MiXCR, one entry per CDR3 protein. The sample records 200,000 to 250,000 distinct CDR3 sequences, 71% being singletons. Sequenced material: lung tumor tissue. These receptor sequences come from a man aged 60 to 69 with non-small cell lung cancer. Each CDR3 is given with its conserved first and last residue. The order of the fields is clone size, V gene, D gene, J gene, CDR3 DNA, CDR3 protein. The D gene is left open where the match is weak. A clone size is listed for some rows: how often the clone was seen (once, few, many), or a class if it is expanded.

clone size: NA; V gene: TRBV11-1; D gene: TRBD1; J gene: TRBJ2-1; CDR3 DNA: TGTGCCAGCAGCCATCAACAGGGGGGTGTGGATGAGCAGTTATTC; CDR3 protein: CASSHQQGGVDEQLF
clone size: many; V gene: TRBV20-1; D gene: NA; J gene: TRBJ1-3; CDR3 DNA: TGCAGTGCTAACTCCCTGGGCTCTGGAAACACCATATATTTT; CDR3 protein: CSANSLGSGNTIYF
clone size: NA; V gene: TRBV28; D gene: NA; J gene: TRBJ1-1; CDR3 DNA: TGTGCCAGCAGTTTCGGGGGGCTATACACTGAAACTCTCTTT; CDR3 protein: CASSFGGLYTETLF
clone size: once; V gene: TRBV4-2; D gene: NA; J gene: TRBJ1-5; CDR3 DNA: TGTGCCAGCAGCCAAGACGCCACATTCAATGACTATCAGCCCCAGCATTTT; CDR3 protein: CASSQDATFNDYQPQHF
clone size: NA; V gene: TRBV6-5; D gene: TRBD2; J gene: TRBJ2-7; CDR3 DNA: TGTTCCAGCAGTGGGACTAGCGGGTTCTACGAGCAGTACTTC; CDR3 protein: CSSSGTSGFYEQYF
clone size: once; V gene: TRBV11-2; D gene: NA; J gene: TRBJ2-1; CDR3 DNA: TGTGTCAGCAGCTTGGGTCGGGAGTTGAATGAGCAGTTCTTC; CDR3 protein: CVSSLGRELNEQFF
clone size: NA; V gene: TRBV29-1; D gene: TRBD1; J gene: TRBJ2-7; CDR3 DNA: TGTAGCGTTGAGAGGGGGCCCTCCTACGAGCAGTACTTC; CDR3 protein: CSVERGPSYEQYF
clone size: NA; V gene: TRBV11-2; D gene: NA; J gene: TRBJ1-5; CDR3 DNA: TGTGCCAGAAGCTTAGATAAGGGTCAGCCCCAGCATTTT; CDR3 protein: CARSLDKGQPQHF
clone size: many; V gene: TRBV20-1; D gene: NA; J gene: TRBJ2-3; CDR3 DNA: TGCAGTGCTAATAATGGACCACTCTCTGAAACAGATACGCAGTATTTT; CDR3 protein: CSANNGPLSETDTQYF
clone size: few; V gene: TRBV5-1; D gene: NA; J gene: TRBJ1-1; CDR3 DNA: TGCGCCAGCAGCTTGGGGTCAGGGGTAGAGACTGAAGCTTTCTTT; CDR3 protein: CASSLGSGVETEAFF
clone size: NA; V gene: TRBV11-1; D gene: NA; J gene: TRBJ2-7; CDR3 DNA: TGTATCAGCAGCTTAGAAACCGGGACCGAGCAGTACTTC; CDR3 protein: CISSLETGTEQYF
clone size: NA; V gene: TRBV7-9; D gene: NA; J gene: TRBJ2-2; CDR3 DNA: TGTGCCAGCAGCGACCGGGGAGGTTCGAACACCGGGGAGCTGTTTTTT; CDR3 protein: CASSDRGGSNTGELFF
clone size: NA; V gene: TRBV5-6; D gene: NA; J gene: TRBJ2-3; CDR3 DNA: TGTACCAGCAGCAAAGAGAGGTTCCTCACAGATACGCAGTATTTT; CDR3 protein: CTSSKERFLTDTQYF
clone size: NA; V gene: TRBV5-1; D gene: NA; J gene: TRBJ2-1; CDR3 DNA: TGCACCAGCAGCTTGCGTCTGTTGCAAAATGAGCAGTTCTTC; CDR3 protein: CTSSLRLLQNEQFF
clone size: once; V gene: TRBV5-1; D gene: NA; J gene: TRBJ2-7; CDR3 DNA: TGCGCCAGCAGCTCGAGCCGGGCGGAGCAGTACTTC; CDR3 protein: CASSSSRAEQYF
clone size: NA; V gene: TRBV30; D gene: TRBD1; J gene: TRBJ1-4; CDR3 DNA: TGTGCCTGGGGGACAGTCGAAAAACTGTTTTTT; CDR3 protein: CAWGTVEKLFF
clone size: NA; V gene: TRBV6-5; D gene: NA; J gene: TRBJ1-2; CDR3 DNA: TGTACCAGCAGTTACTCGCCCGGGGACGGCTATGGCTACACCTTC; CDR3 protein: CTSSYSPGDGYGYTF
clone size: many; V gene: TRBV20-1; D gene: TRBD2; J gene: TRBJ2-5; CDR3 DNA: TGCAGTGCTAGAGGGCCTAGCGGGGAGACCCAGTACTTC; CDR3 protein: CSARGPSGETQYF
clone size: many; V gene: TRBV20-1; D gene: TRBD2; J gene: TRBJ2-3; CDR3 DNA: TGCAGTGCTAGAGGGACTAGCGGGAGAGTTGATACGCAGTATTTT; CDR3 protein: CSARGTSGRVDTQYF
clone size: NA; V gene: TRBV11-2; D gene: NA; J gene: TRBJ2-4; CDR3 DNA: TGTGCCAGCAGTCCCAACAGAGCCAAAAACATTCAGTACTTC; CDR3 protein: CASSPNRAKNIQYF
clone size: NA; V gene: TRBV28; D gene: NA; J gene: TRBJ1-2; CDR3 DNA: TGTGTCAGCAGTTCGGTGAGGCTGTCCAACTATGGCTACACCTTC; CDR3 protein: CVSSSVRLSNYGYTF
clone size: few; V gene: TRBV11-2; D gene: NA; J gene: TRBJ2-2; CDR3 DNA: TGTGCCAGCAGCTTATGGTCGGGTCCCGGGGAGCTGTTTTTT; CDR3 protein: CASSLWSGPGELFF
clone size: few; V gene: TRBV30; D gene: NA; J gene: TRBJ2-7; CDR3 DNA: TGTGCCTGGAGTGTACCGATCCGGCGCTACGAGCAGTACTTC; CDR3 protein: CAWSVPIRRYEQYF
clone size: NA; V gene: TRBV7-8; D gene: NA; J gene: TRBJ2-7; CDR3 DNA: TGTGCCAGCAGTTCCAGCTGGCTAGCATCCTACGAGCAGTACTTC; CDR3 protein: CASSSSWLASYEQYF
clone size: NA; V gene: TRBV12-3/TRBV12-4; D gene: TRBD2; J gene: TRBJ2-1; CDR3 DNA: TGTGCCAGCAGTTTAGAGGCTAGCGGGGGGCACAATGAGGAGTTCTTC; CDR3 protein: CASSLEASGGHNEEFF
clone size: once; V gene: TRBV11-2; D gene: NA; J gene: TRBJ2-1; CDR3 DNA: TGTACCAGCATCTTAGGTCGACTACTCGAGATGAATGAGCAGTTCTTC; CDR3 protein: CTSILGRLLEMNEQFF
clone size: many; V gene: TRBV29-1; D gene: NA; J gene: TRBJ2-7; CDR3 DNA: TGCAGCGTTGGAGAGGATTCCTACGAGCAGTACTTC; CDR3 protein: CSVGEDSYEQYF
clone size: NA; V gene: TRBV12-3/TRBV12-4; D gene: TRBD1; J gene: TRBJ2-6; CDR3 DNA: TGTGCCAGCAGTTTCTACAGGGGGCCTGGGGCCAACGTCCTGACTTTC; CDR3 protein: CASSFYRGPGANVLTF
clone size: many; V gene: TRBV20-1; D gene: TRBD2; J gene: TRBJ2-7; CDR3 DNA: TGCAGTGCTAGAGGCGGTAGCGGGCTGTTGGGCGAGCAGTACTTC; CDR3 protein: CSARGGSGLLGEQYF
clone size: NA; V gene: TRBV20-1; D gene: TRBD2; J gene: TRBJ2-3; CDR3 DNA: TGCAGTGCTAGAGATCGCGGGAGGGGCACAGATACGCAGTATTTT; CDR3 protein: CSARDRGRGTDTQYF
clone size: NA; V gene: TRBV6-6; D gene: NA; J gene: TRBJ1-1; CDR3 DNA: TGTGTCAGCACCAATCGACAAGCGAACACTGAAGCTTTCTTT; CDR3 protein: CVSTNRQANTEAFF
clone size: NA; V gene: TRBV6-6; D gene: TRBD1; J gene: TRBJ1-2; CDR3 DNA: TGTGCCAGCATCATAGACAGGGCAAGCTATGGCTACACCTTC; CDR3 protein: CASIIDRASYGYTF
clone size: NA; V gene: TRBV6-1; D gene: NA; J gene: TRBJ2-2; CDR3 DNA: TGTGCCAGCAGGGCTAACACCTGGGAGCTGTTTTTT; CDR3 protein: CASRANTWELFF
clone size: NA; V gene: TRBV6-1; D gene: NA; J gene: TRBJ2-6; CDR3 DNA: TGTGCCAGTAGAGACTCGAGCTCTGGGGCCAGCGTCCTGACTTTC; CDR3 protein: CASRDSSSGASVLTF
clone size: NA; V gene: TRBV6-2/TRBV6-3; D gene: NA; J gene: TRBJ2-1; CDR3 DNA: TGTGCCAACAGAAAAGCTAGCGACAATAAGCAGTTCTTC; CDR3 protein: CANRKASDNKQFF